The 8 T cell receptor beta chains below all came from one sample that was sequenced in a study of T cell repertoires in ileal Crohn's disease. The method was immunoSEQ multiplex PCR; TCRdb's version includes in-frame clones alone and lacks a portion of them. The data hold about 62,000 clones, with roughly nine tenths observed a single time. Time point noted: neoterminal ileum biopsy at postoperative endoscopy, about 6 months after surgery. The sequenced sample was ileal tissue. The receptor source for this set is an adult with Crohn's disease.

This sequence joins TRBV4-2 and TRBJ2-7; 10 nucleotides line up with TRBD1. The germline V gene encodes CDR1 LGHNA and CDR2 YNFKEQ. The CDR3 runs 16 residues. The V segment lost 0 bases and the J segment 3 bases; nucleotides outside the gene matches: 5. The CDR3 DNA reads as TGTGCCAGCAGCCAAGATTCGGACAGGGGGTACTACGAGCAGTACTTC. Its protein is CASSQDSDRGYYEQYF.

This sequence joins TRBV11-3 and TRBJ2-7, with 10 bases matching TRBD2. The CDR3 spans 17 residues. The V and J ends lost 2 bases and 5 bases, in that order; junction bases with no gene match: 12. The germline gives CDR1 SGHNT, CDR2 YENEEA. CDR3: CASSLSLAGAGNHEQYF. The DNA of the CDR3 is TGTGCCAGCAGCTTATCGCTAGCGGGAGCGGGTAACCACGAGCAGTACTTC.

The genes are TRBV6-4 and TRBJ2-1, with a weak D call TRBD2 (5 bases). V lost 3 bases and J lost 10, with 16 bases in between. CDR1 and CDR2 from the germline V gene are MRHNA and SNTAGT. The CDR3 has 14 amino acids. CDR3 in DNA: TGTGCCAGCAGTGAGTTAGTGAATCGGGGAGAGCAGTTCTTC. The encoded protein is CASSELVNRGEQFF.

This chain links TRBV4-2 with TRBJ2-7, with D possibly being TRBD1 (5 bases). CDR3 length: 13 amino acids. V gave up 5 bases and J gave up 1 base, with 9 bases separating them. CDR1 and CDR2 (germline): LGHNA, YNFKEQ. The CDR3 DNA is TGTGCCAGCAGCGTCACAGGATCCTACGAGCAGTACTTC. Translation gives CASSVTGSYEQYF.

The CDR3 coding sequence is TGTGCCAGCAGCGTACAACCAGGTGATGAGCAGTTCTTC. This gives the protein CASSVQPGDEQFF. The chain uses TRBV9 and TRBJ2-1; no clear D gene. V gave up 1 base and J gave up 8 bases, with 10 bases separating them. Looked up from germline, CDR1 is SGDLS and CDR2 is YYNGEE. The CDR3 totals 13 residues. The whole variable domain, filled in from reference TRBV9 and TRBJ2-1, reads DSGVTQTPKHLITATGQRVTLRCSPRSGDLSVYWYQQSLDQGLQFLIQYYNGEERAKGNILERFSAQQFPDLHSELNLSSLELGDSALYFCASSVQPGDEQFFGPGTRLTVL.

V usage is TRBV5-1 and J usage is TRBJ1-1; unclear D gene. The CDR3 is made up of 14 amino acids. V shed 7 bases and J shed 1 base, with 14 bases lying between them. Per germline, CDR1 SGHRS and CDR2 YFSETQ. The CDR3 region has the DNA TGCGCCAGCGCACTAGCTACAGCGAACACTGAAGCTTTCTTT. This codes for CASALATANTEAFF.

This clone was counted a few times. The chain has TRBV5-1 and TRBJ1-6; D is ambiguous. Per germline, CDR1 SGHRS and CDR2 YFSETQ. The CDR3 loop spans 15 amino acids. V was clipped by 4 bases and J by 4 bases, with 12 bases between them. In nucleotides, the CDR3 is TGCGCCAGCAGCACGAGGACTGATTATAATTCACCCCTCCACTTT. Its protein product is CASSTRTDYNSPLHF.

The V gene is TRBV18, the J gene TRBJ2-1; the match to TRBD2 covers 10 bases. V lost 3 bases and J lost 9; bases outside the gene matches: 14. The length of the CDR3 is 17 residues. Germline assignment: CDR1 KGHSH and CDR2 LQKENI. The CDR3 DNA reads TGTGCCAGCTCACCGCCCAGCGGGGGGGCCCTATCAGCTGAGCAGTTCTTC. It is translated as CASSPPSGGALSAEQFF.